Sequencing of this T cell receptor beta chain was carried out in a study of sequential checkpoint blockade in melanoma. Turning to the study itself: First-line arms were nivolumab then ipilimumab, or the reverse, randomized 1:1.

This clone was detected many times. As yet, its antigen is unknown. Overall study findings and caveats: Rising tumor T-cell fraction and clonality meant about 30 times likelier benefit. PD-L1 staining and CD8+ counts, not mutational load, tracked tumor T-cell clonality.

Some clones are missing from TCRdb's copy, which holds only in-frame ones; the method was immunoSEQ multiplex PCR. Of several thousand clones detected, around 20% appear once; the ten largest clones hold 5.5% to 7%. The treatment is: randomized to nivolumab then ipilimumab (arm A) or the reverse (arm B). Specimen: tumor tissue (inferred from file names), collected from a patient given nivolumab and ipilimumab in sequence. The TCR was taken from a human donor with melanoma.

The CDR3 spells CASSLGLEDTQYF. In nucleotides, the CDR3 is TGTGCCAGCAGCCTAGGACTAGAAGATACGCAGTATTTT. This chain uses TRBV7-8 with TRBJ2-3; 7 bases fit TRBD2. The CDR3 runs 13 residues. The V and J ends lost 5 bases and 5 bases, in that order; junction bases with no gene match: 4. Looked up from germline, CDR1 is SGHVS and CDR2 is FQNEAQ.